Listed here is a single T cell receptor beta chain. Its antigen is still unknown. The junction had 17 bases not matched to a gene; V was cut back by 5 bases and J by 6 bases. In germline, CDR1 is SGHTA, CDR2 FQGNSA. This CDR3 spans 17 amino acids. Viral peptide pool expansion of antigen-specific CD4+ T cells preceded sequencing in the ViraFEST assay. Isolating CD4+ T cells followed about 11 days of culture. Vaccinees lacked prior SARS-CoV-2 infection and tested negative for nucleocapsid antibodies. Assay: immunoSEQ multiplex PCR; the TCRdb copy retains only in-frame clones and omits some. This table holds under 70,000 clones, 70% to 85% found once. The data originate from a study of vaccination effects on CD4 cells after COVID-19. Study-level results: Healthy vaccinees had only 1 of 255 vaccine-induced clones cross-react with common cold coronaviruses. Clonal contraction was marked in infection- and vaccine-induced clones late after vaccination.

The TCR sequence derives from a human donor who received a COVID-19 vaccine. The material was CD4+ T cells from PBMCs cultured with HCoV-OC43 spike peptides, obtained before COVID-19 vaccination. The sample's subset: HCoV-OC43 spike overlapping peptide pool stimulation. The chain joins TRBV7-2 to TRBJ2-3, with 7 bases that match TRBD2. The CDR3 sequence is CASSRSGVQRGEDTQYF. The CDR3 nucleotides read TGTGCCAGCAGCCGCTCCGGAGTCCAGCGGGGTGAGGATACGCAGTATTTT.